This is a list of T cell receptor beta chains from one sample in a study of blood T cell repertoires in COVID-19. Using immunoSEQ multiplex PCR, the repertoire was profiled, and TCRdb retains in-frame clones only, with some absent. The sample lists some 510,000 clones; over 75% were seen once. Material: PBMCs or T cells enriched from blood (not recorded which). The source is a middle-aged woman who had recovered from COVID-19. Both conserved end residues are trimmed from each CDR3.

v_gene	j_gene	CDR3aa
TRBV6-2/TRBV6-3	TRBJ1-2	ASSYVGGYT
TRBV11-2	TRBJ2-2	ASSFSGPDTGELF
TRBV5-1	TRBJ2-2	ASSSPPGLAQNTGELF
TRBV9	TRBJ2-1	ASSAGLALNEQF
TRBV6-2/TRBV6-3	TRBJ2-1	ASSSLFPTSGRPTSYNEQF
TRBV3-1/TRBV3-2	TRBJ2-7	ASSQEVGWREGTYEQY
TRBV3-1/TRBV3-2	TRBJ2-1	ASSLPSLDHEQF
TRBV19	TRBJ1-2	ASSRTQGVGYT
TRBV10-1	TRBJ2-3	ASGQREGQTDTQY
TRBV19	TRBJ2-1	ASSITGLAGTKNEQF
TRBV30	TRBJ1-3	AWSPGQITIY
TRBV6-2/TRBV6-3	TRBJ2-7	ASSWGTGSYEQY
TRBV19	TRBJ1-1	ASSFRKSGVTEAF
TRBV7-2	TRBJ1-2	ASSFPDTRNGYT
TRBV14	TRBJ2-7	ASSQKAGGSPEQY
TRBV29-1	TRBJ1-4	SVGAREKLF
TRBV19	TRBJ2-7	ASSISLSSLTYEQY
TRBV4-3	TRBJ1-2	ASSQDRGQYGYT
TRBV27	TRBJ1-5	ASSSANRRPQH
TRBV10-3	TRBJ1-3	AISELSAGSGNTIY
TRBV24-1	TRBJ2-3	ATSDEAYTQY
TRBV29-1	TRBJ2-3	SVPRGFTDTQY